The 29 T cell receptor beta chains below come from one sample, sequenced in a study of CD8 T cells in ankylosing spondylitis. Findings and caveats of the study: A TCR beta motif of several highly homologous variants seemed to mark ankylosing spondylitis blood.

For these TCRs, the target antigens are not known. Using its own MiXCR run on the 5' RACE reads, TCRdb lists one record per CDR3 protein. The table includes about 400,000 distinct CDR3 sequences, around 20% detected once. The source material was blood, either unsorted or a sorted T cell fraction (not recorded which). Receptors originate from a male donor with ankylosing spondylitis.

The chain recombines TRBV6-1 with TRBJ2-6; D gene unclear. There are 13 residues in the CDR3. Germline V gene lookup returns CDR1 MNHNS and CDR2 SASEGT. The CDR3 protein is CAHTRTGANVLTF. CDR3 DNA: TGTGCTCATACGCGTACTGGGGCCAACGTCCTGACTTTC.

This clonotype has just a few counts. V usage is TRBV20-1 and J usage is TRBJ1-2; perhaps TRBD1 as D (6 bases). Germline V CDR1 and CDR2: DFQATT, SNEGSKA (reference sequence). The CDR3 loop spans 14 amino acids. Trimming took 5 bases from V and 5 from J, leaving 18 bases between them. CDR3 sequence: CSARGGGRGYGYTF. CDR3 nucleotides: TGCAGTGCTCGAGGGGGGGGCCGAGGGTATGGCTACACCTTC.

This clonotype has a handful of counts. This chain joins TRBV18 and TRBJ1-1; 9 bases are shared with TRBD1. CDR1 is KGHSH and CDR2 is LQKENI in the germline V gene. V shed 5 bases, J shed 4 bases, and the junction held 8 bases outside the gene matches. The CDR3 totals 15 residues. CDR3 sequence: CASSFRGTGPTEAFF. The CDR3 DNA sequence: TGTGCCAGCTCATTCCGCGGGACAGGGCCCACTGAAGCTTTCTTT.

This clonotype has a count of ten or more. The CDR3 coding sequence is TGCGCCAGCAGCTTGGTAGTTGGGCCTAGGACCGGGGAGCTGTTTTTT. This gives the protein CASSLVVGPRTGELFF. The genes are TRBV5-1 and TRBJ2-2; no firm D call. The length of the CDR3 is 16 residues. Trimming removed 0 bases from V and 5 bases from J, with 14 bases in between. The germline V gene encodes CDR1 SGHRS and CDR2 YFSETQ.

In its sample, this clonotype was seen a few times. The chain couples TRBV12-3 or TRBV12-4 to TRBJ2-1, with TRBD2 matching over 12 bases. This CDR3 is 19 amino acids long. V was pared by 6 bases and J by 0 bases, with 12 bases of the junction left unmatched. CDR3 residues: CASSYLLLAGGSSYNEQFF. DNA for the CDR3: TGTGCCAGCAGCTACCTCCTCCTAGCGGGAGGGAGCTCCTACAATGAGCAGTTCTTC.

V is TRBV19 and J is TRBJ1-6; D is undetermined. CDR3 length equals 14 residues. Germline V CDR1 and CDR2: LNHDA, SQIVND (reference sequence). V lost 7 bases to trimming and J lost 7 bases, with 14 bases between them. DNA of the CDR3: TGTGCCAGTACCCCAGATTGGCTAAATTCACCCCTCCACTTT. It is translated as CASTPDWLNSPLHF.

A few counts support this clonotype. V gene TRBV5-1 combines with J gene TRBJ1-2, with TRBD1 as a possible D gene (5 bases). There are 13 residues in the CDR3. Between the trimmed V and J ends, which lost 4 bases and 5 bases, there was a span of 12 bases. CDR1 is SGHRS and CDR2 is YFSETQ in the germline V gene. The CDR3 loop is CASSQGILYGYTF. The DNA of the CDR3 is TGCGCCAGCAGCCAGGGTATACTTTATGGCTACACCTTC.

This clonotype appeared many times. The V call is TRBV7-2, the J call TRBJ2-5; 10 bases are a match to TRBD1. Germline trimming cut 4 bases from V and 3 bases from J; bases unmatched to any gene: 5. In germline, CDR1 is SGHTA, CDR2 FQGNSA. This CDR3 has 15 amino acids. The DNA of the CDR3 is TGTGCCAGCAGCTCCTTGGGGACAGGGGAAGAGACCCAGTACTTC. It yields the protein CASSSLGTGEETQYF.

The chain employs TRBV9 and TRBJ1-6; 8 bases line up with TRBD1. The length of the CDR3 is 15 residues. Germline trimming cut 3 bases from V and 6 bases from J; bases unmatched to any gene: 5. Germline CDR1 reads SGDLS; CDR2 reads YYNGEE. The CDR3 DNA reads TGTGCCAGCAGCGCTAGCGGACAGGGTAATTCACCCCTCCACTTT. It encodes CASSASGQGNSPLHF. The entire variable domain, with the rest obtained from reference TRBV9 and TRBJ1-6, is as follows: DSGVTQTPKHLITATGQRVTLRCSPRSGDLSVYWYQQSLDQGLQFLIQYYNGEERAKGNILERFSAQQFPDLHSELNLSSLELGDSALYFCASSASGQGNSPLHFGNGTRLTVT.

This chain joins TRBV3-1 and TRBJ2-1; 9 bases fit TRBD1. CDR1 is LGHDT, CDR2 YNNKEL, per germline (reference sequence). CDR3 length equals 17 residues. The J segment lost 0 bases and the V segment lost 2 bases, leaving 5 bases of the junction unmatched. The CDR3 coding sequence is TGTGCCAGCAGCCAAAGCGGACAGGGGAGCTCCTACAATGAGCAGTTCTTC. Amino acids: CASSQSGQGSSYNEQFF.

This clonotype was seen a handful of times. The chain joins TRBV25-1 to TRBJ2-7; D perhaps matches TRBD1 (6 bases). In germline, CDR1 is MGHDK, CDR2 SYGVNS. This CDR3 comprises 13 residues. Deletions cut 6 bases from V and 1 base from J, with 10 bases between. CDR3 DNA sequence: TGTGCCAGCAGATCCGGGACATCCTACGAGCAGTACTTC. This translates into CASRSGTSYEQYF.

This clonotype was seen a few times. The rearrangement uses TRBV5-1 and TRBJ2-7; perhaps TRBD2 as D (6 bases). The CDR3 is 15 amino acids. The V and J ends lost 2 bases and 2 bases respectively, with 14 bases between them. Germline lookup yields CDR1 SGHRS and CDR2 YFSETQ. CDR3 loop: CASSFGSGGTYEQYF. DNA of the CDR3: TGCGCCAGCAGCTTTGGTAGCGGAGGGACCTACGAGCAGTACTTC.

This clonotype came up a few times. V gene TRBV6-2 or TRBV6-3 combines with J gene TRBJ2-3; D possibly corresponds to TRBD1 (5 bases). The V end lost 6 bases, the J end lost 2 bases, and 18 bases lay between the germline ends. Per germline, CDR1 MNHEY and CDR2 SVGEGT. CDR3 length equals 16 residues. The CDR3 coding sequence is TGTGCCAGCAGCAAAACCTCAGGACAATACACAGATACGCAGTATTTT. The encoded protein is CASSKTSGQYTDTQYF.

This clonotype was counted many times. The V gene is TRBV7-9, the J gene TRBJ2-4; D might be TRBD1 (5 bases). Germline CDR1 is SEHNR and CDR2 is FQNEAQ (reference sequence). The V gene lost 9 bases and the J gene lost 1 base, with 16 bases spanning the gap. The CDR3 spans 15 residues. CDR3 sequence reads: CASSPGRVAKNIQYF. DNA of the CDR3: TGTGCCAGTTCTCCGGGCAGGGTTGCCAAAAACATTCAGTACTTC.

This clonotype was observed many times. The chain employs TRBV6-1 and TRBJ2-4, with TRBD2 identical over 12 bases. The CDR3 loop spans 15 amino acids. Trimming cost V 6 bases and J 5 bases; bases outside gene matches: 5. Germline V lookup: CDR1 MNHNS, CDR2 SASEGT. In DNA form, the CDR3 reads TGTGCCAGCAGGACGACTAGCGGGAGCCAAAACATTCAGTACTTC. It yields the protein CASRTTSGSQNIQYF.

This clonotype was seen a few times. This chain links TRBV18 with TRBJ1-1; 12 bases are a match to TRBD1. This CDR3 has 17 residues. In germline, CDR1 is KGHSH, CDR2 LQKENI. V was pared by 3 bases and J by 0 bases, with 5 bases of the junction left unmatched. Here the CDR3 reads CASSPGQGARMNTEAFF. The CDR3 DNA reads TGTGCCAGCTCACCGGGACAGGGGGCTCGAATGAACACTGAAGCTTTCTTT.

This clonotype appeared a few times. The chain combines TRBV7-2 with TRBJ1-2; D remains ambiguous. This CDR3 is 14 amino acids long. CDR1 and CDR2 (germline): SGHTA, FQGNSA. V was trimmed by 0 bases and J by 3 bases, leaving 8 bases between them. The CDR3 here is CASSLATADYGYTF. The CDR3 DNA reads as TGTGCCAGCAGCTTAGCCACAGCCGACTATGGCTACACCTTC.

The CDR3 DNA sequence: TGTGCCAGCAGTTTATTGCTAGCGCACTACGAGCAGTACTTC. Translation gives CASSLLLAHYEQYF. The gene calls are TRBV12-3 or TRBV12-4 and TRBJ2-7, with D possibly TRBD2 on 6 matching bases. V shed 2 bases and J shed 3 bases, with 11 bases lying between them. This CDR3 contains 14 residues.

This clonotype was observed a handful of times. Written as DNA, the CDR3 is TGTGCCAGCAGTTTGTTCGCAGGGCTTGGATTAGGAAACACCATATATTTT. Translation gives CASSLFAGLGLGNTIYF. V is TRBV12-3 or TRBV12-4 and J is TRBJ1-3, with D maybe TRBD1 (5 bases). Deletions cut 3 bases from V and 4 bases from J, with 19 bases between. The CDR3 covers 17 residues.

The chain employs TRBV25-1 and TRBJ1-6; D ambiguous. The CDR3 runs to 14 residues. The V end was cut by 0 bases, the J end by 4 bases, with 4 bases between. In germline, CDR1 is MGHDK, CDR2 SYGVNS. The CDR3, as DNA: TGTGCCAGCAGTGAATATTCTTATAATTCACCCCTCCACTTT. Translation: CASSEYSYNSPLHF.

CDR3 in amino acids: CASSSPRTSARNEQFF. CDR3 DNA: TGTGCCAGCAGTTCCCCTCGGACTAGCGCGAGGAATGAGCAGTTCTTC. V usage is TRBV27 and J usage is TRBJ2-1; TRBD2 aligns across 9 bases. Germline V lookup: CDR1 MNHEY, CDR2 SMNVEV (reference sequence). The V segment lost 4 bases and the J segment 7 bases; nucleotides outside the gene matches: 11. CDR3 length: 16 amino acids.

This clonotype was seen repeatedly, ten times or more. The rearrangement uses TRBV11-2 and TRBJ2-1, with D perhaps matching TRBD2 (5 bases). This CDR3 contains 16 residues. Germline-derived CDR1 and CDR2 are SGHAT and FQNNGV. Trimming shortened V by 2 bases and J by 7 bases, and 18 bases separated the two germline ends. For the CDR3, the DNA is TGTGCCAGCAGCTTAAGAGGGTCGGGGTGGTCGAATGAGCAGTTCTTC. It codes for CASSLRGSGWSNEQFF.

This clonotype showed up just a few times. The rearrangement joins TRBV3-1 to TRBJ2-3, with TRBD2 matching 10 bases. The CDR3 has 15 residues. Germline V lookup: CDR1 LGHDT, CDR2 YNNKEL (reference sequence). V lost 4 bases and J lost 5; bases outside the gene matches: 6. The CDR3 loop is CASSPGTSEGDTQYF. DNA for the CDR3: TGTGCCAGCAGCCCCGGGACTAGCGAAGGAGATACGCAGTATTTT.

This clonotype showed up just a few times. The chain recombines TRBV5-1 with TRBJ1-4, with D possibly being TRBD1 (5 bases). From germline, CDR1 is SGHRS and CDR2 YFSETQ. Trimming cost V 5 bases and J 3 bases, with 11 bases left between them. The CDR3 totals 14 residues. The chain's CDR3 is CASREGPANEKLFF. The CDR3 nucleotides read TGCGCCAGCAGAGAGGGACCGGCTAATGAAAAACTGTTTTTT. The full variable domain, rest sourced from reference TRBV5-1 and TRBJ1-4, is KAGVTQTPRYLIKTRGQQVTLSCSPISGHRSVSWYQQTPGQGLQFLFEYFSETQRNKGNFPGRFSGRQFSNSRSEMNVSTLELGDSALYLCASREGPANEKLFFGSGTQLSVL.

This chain joins TRBV27 and TRBJ1-1; D gene unclear. Germline V CDR1 and CDR2: MNHEY, SMNVEV (reference sequence). The V end was cut by 3 bases, the J end by 3 bases, with 8 bases between. The CDR3 loop spans 13 amino acids. Written as DNA, the CDR3 is TGTGCCAGCAGTTTTTCCCGGGACACTGAAGCTTTCTTT. Amino acids: CASSFSRDTEAFF.

This clonotype was picked up a small number of times. The chain uses TRBV10-3 and TRBJ2-1; the D call may be TRBD1 or TRBD2 (5 bases each). From germline, CDR1 is ENHRY and CDR2 SYGVKD. CDR3 length equals 12 residues. The germline V and J ends were trimmed by 4 bases and 8 bases, with 9 bases remaining between them. The CDR3 loop is CAISVRGDEQFF. DNA of the CDR3: TGTGCCATCAGTGTACGGGGCGATGAGCAGTTCTTC.

The CDR3 DNA reads as TGTGCCAGCAGCCCATTTGGGGTAACAAACTCCTACGAGCAGTACTTC. Translating it yields CASSPFGVTNSYEQYF. This chain joins TRBV7-3 and TRBJ2-7, with D hard to call. This CDR3 has 16 amino acids. Germline assignment: CDR1 SGHTA and CDR2 FQGTGA. V lost 5 bases and J 0 bases, leaving 17 bases between the germline ends.

This clonotype showed up just a few times. The genes are TRBV5-1 and TRBJ2-7; 15 positions match TRBD2. Germline V lookup: CDR1 SGHRS, CDR2 YFSETQ. The length of the CDR3 is 18 residues. V lost 6 bases and J lost 1; bases outside the gene matches: 11. The CDR3 nucleotides are TGCGCCAGCAAGGGACTAGCGGGAGGCCGTCAGGTATCCTACGAGCAGTACTTC. It is translated as CASKGLAGGRQVSYEQYF. Full variable domain (rest looked up from reference TRBV5-1 and TRBJ2-7): KAGVTQTPRYLIKTRGQQVTLSCSPISGHRSVSWYQQTPGQGLQFLFEYFSETQRNKGNFPGRFSGRQFSNSRSEMNVSTLELGDSALYLCASKGLAGGRQVSYEQYFGPGTRLTVT.

This sequence joins TRBV9 and TRBJ2-3; 9 bases agree with TRBD2. The CDR3 runs 15 residues. V gave up 6 bases and J gave up 3 bases; unmatched junction bases: 8. CDR1 is SGDLS and CDR2 is YYNGEE in the germline V gene. The chain's CDR3 is CASTLSGGETDTQYF. The CDR3 nucleotides are TGTGCCAGCACCCTTAGCGGGGGTGAAACAGATACGCAGTATTTT.